Reported below is one T cell receptor (beta chain). Its antigen is currently not known. One base away there is no much larger clone; base qualities are not given. The record originates from a study of shared clonotypes between healthy human individuals (dated by TCRdb to about 2020). About the investigation overall: A couple of women and three men aged 18 to 49 years were included in the cohort. Per donor, three plates each were used for CD4 naive and CD4 memory, two for CD8 naive, and one for CD8 memory. The study deeply sequenced blood TCR repertoires of roughly five healthy adults to estimate repertoire size and the extent of clonotype sharing between individuals. To increase sequencing depth and limit assay-specific biases, different laboratories used diverse techniques to prepare libraries and sequence TCR repertoires. Each donor's leukapheresis produced roughly between about 0.8 and 10 billion PBMCs. What the research found in general, with its limitations: Based on pairwise subsampling, the degree of clonotype sharing among donors was expected to be affected by sequencing depth. Sampling was restricted to blood, and TCR repertoires in tissue are likely to differ from TCR repertoires in blood. Incomplete sequencing was indicated by rarefaction of sorted-subset datasets, despite the large sequencing depth. Naive subsets generally had larger estimated clonotype richness than memory subsets did. Approximately 5% of naive CD4, 3.5% of naive CD8, around 2.3% of memory CD4, and about 0.4% of memory CD8 clonotypes were shared across several donors. Because the study included only a small number of donors, the genetic and exposure-history diversity represented was limited. Clonotypes shared by all four sorted-subset donors showed higher generation probabilities than non-shared clonotypes.

Donors were healthy HIV-negative adults with no recently reported acute infections or vaccinations. Only Caucasian adults living in Nashville, Tennessee, USA were represented among the donors. CD4+ T cells were enriched through magnetic negative selection, after which naive cells were positively selected on CD45RA and the remaining negative fraction served as the memory subset. After blood collection by leukapheresis, PBMCs were isolated using Ficoll-Histopaque density gradient centrifugation and then cryopreserved in the vapor phase of liquid nitrogen. Analytical flow cytometry was used to check the purity and quantity of every magnetically sorted T cell population. Genomic DNA was isolated from every sorted fraction and measured by UV absorbance on a Nanodrop 2000c. TCR CDR3 regions were amplified from genomic DNA by multiplex PCR using the deep immunoSEQ assay. For each cell subset, the extracted genomic DNA was distributed evenly across all wells of several immunoSEQ 96-well plates, and each plate served as one replicate. For sorted subsets, approximately 210 ng genomic DNA, equal to 30,000 or so T cell genomes, was loaded into each replicate PCR. Purified libraries were quantified with a Qubit 3.0 fluorometer, sized on a Bioanalyzer 2100, and re-quantified with the KAPA Library Quantification kit. A separate single-read 150-cycle Illumina NextSeq 550 flow cell was used to sequence each immunoSEQ 96-well plate. On the authors' methods: Because the immunoSEQ output included only junctional sequences and no quality scores, the filtering could not be the same as the filtering used for full-length reads. To assign V/J genes and CDR3, sequences were annotated against IMGT germline references using PyIR, a Python wrapper for IgBLAST v1.9. Reads were filtered out if the reads had weak V/J assignments (E-value above 1e-6), no CDR3, stop codons, out-of-frame junctions, or ambiguous translated residues. V3J clonotypes were defined as sequences sharing an identical inferred V gene, J gene, and CDR3 amino acid sequence. The percentage overlap between two repertoires was calculated by dividing the number of shared unique clonotypes by the size of the smaller repertoire. Three approaches were used to assess repertoire richness: RTK rarefaction, the Chao1 estimator, and Recon v2.1 estimates of unobserved clonotypes. For all TCRbeta clonotypes obtained by the gDNA method from a few donors, generation probabilities were computed with OLGA. TCRdb took this table from immuneACCESS and kept in-frame rearrangements with V and J called. Such tables lack part of the clones; where checked against another copy, unresolved V genes explain under half of the gap, and the rest is unexplained. Clone size and the V and J calls come from that table; the DNA yielded D and trimming. The sample yields roughly 2.6 million clones; around nine tenths were counted once. Of the sample, over 0.12% falls within the top ten clones.

This TCR came from a young man in good health. The source material was naive CD4+ T cells sorted from blood. Per the publication, the cell subset or site label means: CD45RA+ positively selected.

The DNA reads as follows: TGTGCCAGCAGTTTAAGGGGGGAAGTCACTGAAGCTTTCTTT. Its amino acids are CASSLRGEVTEAFF. The V and J segments used are TRBV27 and TRBJ1-1; the D gene is possibly TRBD1, with 6 bases matching. Based on the germline V gene (reference sequence), the CDR1 and CDR2 sequences are MNHEY and SMNVEV. Relative to germline, V is 2 bases shorter and J is 4 bases shorter, with 11 bases between their ends. The CDR3 covers 14 residues, taking in both the cysteine and the phenylalanine. Only CDR3 DNA is held: 42 bases, read in frame from base 1.